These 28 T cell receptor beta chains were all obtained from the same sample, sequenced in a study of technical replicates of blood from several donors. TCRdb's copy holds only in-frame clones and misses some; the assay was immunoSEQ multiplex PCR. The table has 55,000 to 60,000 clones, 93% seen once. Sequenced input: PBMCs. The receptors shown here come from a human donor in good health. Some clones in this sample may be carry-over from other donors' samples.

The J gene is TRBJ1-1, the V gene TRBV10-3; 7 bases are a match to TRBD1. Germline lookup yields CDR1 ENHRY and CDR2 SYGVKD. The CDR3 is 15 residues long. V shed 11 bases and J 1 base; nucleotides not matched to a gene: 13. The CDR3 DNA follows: TGTGCCGTCGGGGTACAGGGGTTCGGGAACACTGAAGCTTTCTTT. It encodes CAVGVQGFGNTEAFF.

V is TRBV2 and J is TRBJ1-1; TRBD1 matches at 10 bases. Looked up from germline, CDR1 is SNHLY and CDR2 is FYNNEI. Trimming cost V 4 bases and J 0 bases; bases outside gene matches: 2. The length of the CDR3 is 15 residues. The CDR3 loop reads CASSGQGALNTEAFF. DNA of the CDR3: TGTGCCAGCAGTGGACAGGGGGCCCTGAACACTGAAGCTTTCTTT.

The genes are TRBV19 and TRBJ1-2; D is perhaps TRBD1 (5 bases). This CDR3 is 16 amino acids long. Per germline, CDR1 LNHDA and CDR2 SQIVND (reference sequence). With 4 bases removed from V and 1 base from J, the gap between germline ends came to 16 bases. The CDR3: CASSTQTDPVNYGYTF. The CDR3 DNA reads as TGTGCCAGTAGTACACAGACAGACCCGGTTAACTATGGCTACACCTTC.

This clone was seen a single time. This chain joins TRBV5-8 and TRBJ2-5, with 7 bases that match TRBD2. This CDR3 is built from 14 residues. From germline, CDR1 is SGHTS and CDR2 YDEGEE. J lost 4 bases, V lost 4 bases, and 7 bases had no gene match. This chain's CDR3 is CASSGRVAVETQYF. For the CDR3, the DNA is TGTGCCAGCAGCGGGAGGGTGGCGGTAGAGACCCAGTACTTC.

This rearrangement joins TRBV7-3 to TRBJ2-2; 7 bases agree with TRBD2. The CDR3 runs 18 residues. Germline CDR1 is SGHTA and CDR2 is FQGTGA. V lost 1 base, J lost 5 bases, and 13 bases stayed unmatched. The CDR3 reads CASSLIGDLGRGTGELFF. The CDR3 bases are TGTGCCAGCAGCTTAATTGGAGATCTAGGGAGGGGTACCGGGGAGCTGTTTTTT.

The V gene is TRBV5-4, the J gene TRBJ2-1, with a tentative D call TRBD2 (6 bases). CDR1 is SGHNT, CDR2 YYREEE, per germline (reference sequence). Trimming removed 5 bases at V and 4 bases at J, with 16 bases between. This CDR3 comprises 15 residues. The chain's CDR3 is CASSQSGLGYNEQFF. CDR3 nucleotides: TGTGCCAGCAGTCAGTCGGGACTCGGATACAATGAGCAGTTCTTC. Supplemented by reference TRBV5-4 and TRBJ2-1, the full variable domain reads ETGVTQSPTHLIKTRGQQVTLRCSSQSGHNTVSWYQQALGQGPQFIFQYYREEENGRGNFPPRFSGLQFPNYSSELNVNALELDDSALYLCASSQSGLGYNEQFFGPGTRLTVL.

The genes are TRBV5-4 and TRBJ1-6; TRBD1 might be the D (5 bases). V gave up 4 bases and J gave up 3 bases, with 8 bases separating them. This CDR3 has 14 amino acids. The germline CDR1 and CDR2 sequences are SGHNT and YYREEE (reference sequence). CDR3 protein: CASSKTVYNSPLHF. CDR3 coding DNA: TGTGCCAGCAGCAAGACAGTCTATAATTCACCCCTCCACTTT. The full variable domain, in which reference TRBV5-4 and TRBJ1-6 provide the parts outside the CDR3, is ETGVTQSPTHLIKTRGQQVTLRCSSQSGHNTVSWYQQALGQGPQFIFQYYREEENGRGNFPPRFSGLQFPNYSSELNVNALELDDSALYLCASSKTVYNSPLHFGNGTRLTVT.

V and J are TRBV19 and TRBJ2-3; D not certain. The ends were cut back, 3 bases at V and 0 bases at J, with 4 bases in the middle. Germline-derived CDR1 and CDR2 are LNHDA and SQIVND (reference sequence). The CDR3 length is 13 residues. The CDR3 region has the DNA TGTGCCAGTAGTATGGCCAGCACAGATACGCAGTATTTT. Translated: CASSMASTDTQYF.

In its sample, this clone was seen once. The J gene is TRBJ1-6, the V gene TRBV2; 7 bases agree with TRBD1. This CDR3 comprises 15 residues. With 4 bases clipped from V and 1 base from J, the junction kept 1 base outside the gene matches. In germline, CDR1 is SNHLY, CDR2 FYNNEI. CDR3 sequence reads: CASSAGQSYNSPLHF. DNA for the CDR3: TGTGCCAGCAGTGCGGGACAGTCCTATAATTCACCCCTCCACTTT.

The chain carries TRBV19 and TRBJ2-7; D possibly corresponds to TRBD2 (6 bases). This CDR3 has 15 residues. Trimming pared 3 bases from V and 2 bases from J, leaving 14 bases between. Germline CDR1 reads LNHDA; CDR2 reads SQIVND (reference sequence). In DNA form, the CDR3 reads TGTGCCAGTAGTATTCCTGGGAGGTTAGCCTACGAGCAGTACTTC. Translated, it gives CASSIPGRLAYEQYF.

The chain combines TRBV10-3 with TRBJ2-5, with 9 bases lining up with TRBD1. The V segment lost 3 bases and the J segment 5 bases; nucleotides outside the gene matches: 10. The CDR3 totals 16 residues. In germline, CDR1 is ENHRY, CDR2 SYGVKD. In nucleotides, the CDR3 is TGTGCCATCAGTGACCTCCGGGACAGGGTCGCGGAGACCCAGTACTTC. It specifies CAISDLRDRVAETQYF.

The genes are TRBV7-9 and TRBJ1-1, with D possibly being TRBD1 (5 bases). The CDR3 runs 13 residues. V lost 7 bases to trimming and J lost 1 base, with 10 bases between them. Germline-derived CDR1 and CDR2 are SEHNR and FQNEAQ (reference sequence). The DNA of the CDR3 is TGTGCCAGCACCAATCAGGGGAACACTGAAGCTTTCTTT. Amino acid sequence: CASTNQGNTEAFF.

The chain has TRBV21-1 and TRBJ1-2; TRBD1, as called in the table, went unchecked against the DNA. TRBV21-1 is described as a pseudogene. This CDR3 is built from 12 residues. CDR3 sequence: CASSRQGHGYTF. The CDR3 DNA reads TGTGCCAGCAGCAGACAGGGTCATGGCTACACCTTC.

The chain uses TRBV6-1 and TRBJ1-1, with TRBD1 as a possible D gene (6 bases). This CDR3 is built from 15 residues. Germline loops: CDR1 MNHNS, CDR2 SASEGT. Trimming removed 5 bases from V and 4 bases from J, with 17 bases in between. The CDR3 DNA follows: TGTGCCAGCAGTCCGAAAGGGGCCAGGGGCACTGAAGCTTTCTTT. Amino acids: CASSPKGARGTEAFF.

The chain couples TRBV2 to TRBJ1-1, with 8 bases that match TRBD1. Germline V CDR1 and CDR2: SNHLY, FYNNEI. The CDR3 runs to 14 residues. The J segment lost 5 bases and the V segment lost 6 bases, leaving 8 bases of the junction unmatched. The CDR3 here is CASRQDRVGTEAFF. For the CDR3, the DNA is TGTGCCAGCAGACAGGACAGGGTGGGAACTGAAGCTTTCTTT.

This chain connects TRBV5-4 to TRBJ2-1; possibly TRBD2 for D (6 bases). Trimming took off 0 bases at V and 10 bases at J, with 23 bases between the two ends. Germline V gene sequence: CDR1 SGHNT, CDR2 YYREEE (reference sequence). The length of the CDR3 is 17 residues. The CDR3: CASSLGPDPLVEGEQFF. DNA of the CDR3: TGTGCCAGCAGCTTGGGTCCAGACCCCTTGGTGGAGGGCGAGCAGTTCTTC. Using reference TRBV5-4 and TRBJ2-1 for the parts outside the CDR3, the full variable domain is ETGVTQSPTHLIKTRGQQVTLRCSSQSGHNTVSWYQQALGQGPQFIFQYYREEENGRGNFPPRFSGLQFPNYSSELNVNALELDDSALYLCASSLGPDPLVEGEQFFGPGTRLTVL.

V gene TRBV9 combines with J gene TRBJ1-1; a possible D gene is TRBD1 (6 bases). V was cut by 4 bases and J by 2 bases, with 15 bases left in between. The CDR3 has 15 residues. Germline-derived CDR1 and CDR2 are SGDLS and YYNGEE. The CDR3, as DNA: TGTGCCAGCAGCCCGGCCCCGGACAGCAACACTGAAGCTTTCTTT. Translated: CASSPAPDSNTEAFF.

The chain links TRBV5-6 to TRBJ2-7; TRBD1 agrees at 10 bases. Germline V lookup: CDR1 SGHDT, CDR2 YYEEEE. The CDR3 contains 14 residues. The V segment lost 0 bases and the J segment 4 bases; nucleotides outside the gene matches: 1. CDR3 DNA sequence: TGTGCCAGCAGCTTGGGGGACAGGGGATACGAGCAGTACTTC. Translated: CASSLGDRGYEQYF.

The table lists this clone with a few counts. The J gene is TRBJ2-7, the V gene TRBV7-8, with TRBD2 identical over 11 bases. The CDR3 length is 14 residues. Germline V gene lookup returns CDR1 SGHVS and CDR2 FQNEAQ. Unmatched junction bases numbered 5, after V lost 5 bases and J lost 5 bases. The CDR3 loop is CASSISGRADEQYF. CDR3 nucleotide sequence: TGTGCCAGCAGCATTAGCGGGAGGGCCGACGAGCAGTACTTC. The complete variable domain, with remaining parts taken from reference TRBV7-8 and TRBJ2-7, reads GAGVSQSPRYKVAKRGQDVALRCDPISGHVSLFWYQQALGQGPEFLTYFQNEAQLDKSGLPSDRFFAERPEGSVSTLKIQRTQQEDSAVYLCASSISGRADEQYFGPGTRLTVT.

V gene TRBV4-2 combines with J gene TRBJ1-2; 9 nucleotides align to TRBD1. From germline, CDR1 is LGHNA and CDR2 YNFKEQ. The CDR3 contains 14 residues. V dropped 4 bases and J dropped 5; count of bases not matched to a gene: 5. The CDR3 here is CASSPGDRGYGYTF. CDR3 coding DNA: TGTGCCAGCAGCCCCGGTGACAGGGGGTATGGCTACACCTTC.

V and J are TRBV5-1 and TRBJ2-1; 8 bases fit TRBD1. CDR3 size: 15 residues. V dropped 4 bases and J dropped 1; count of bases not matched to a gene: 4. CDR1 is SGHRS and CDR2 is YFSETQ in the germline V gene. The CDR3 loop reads CASSITGGSYNEQFF. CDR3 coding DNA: TGCGCCAGCAGCATCACAGGGGGGTCCTACAATGAGCAGTTCTTC.

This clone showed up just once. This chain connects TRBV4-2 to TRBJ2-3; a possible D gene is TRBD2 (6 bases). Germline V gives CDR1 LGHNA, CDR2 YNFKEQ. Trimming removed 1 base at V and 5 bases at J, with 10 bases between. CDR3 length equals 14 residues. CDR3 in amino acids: CASSQAGVGDTQYF. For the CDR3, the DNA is TGTGCCAGCAGCCAAGCGGGAGTCGGAGATACGCAGTATTTT.

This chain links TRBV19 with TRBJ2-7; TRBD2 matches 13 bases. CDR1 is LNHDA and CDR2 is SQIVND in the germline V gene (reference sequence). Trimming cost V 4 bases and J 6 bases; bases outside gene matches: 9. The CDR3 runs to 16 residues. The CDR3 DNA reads TGTGCCAGTAGTAAACCAGGACTAGCGGGAGTTGGCGAGCAGTACTTC. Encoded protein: CASSKPGLAGVGEQYF. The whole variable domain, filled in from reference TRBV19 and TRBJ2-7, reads DGGITQSPKYLFRKEGQNVTLSCEQNLNHDAMYWYRQDPGQGLRLIYYSQIVNDFQKGDIAEGYSVSREKKESFPLTVTSAQKNPTAFYLCASSKPGLAGVGEQYFGPGTRLTVT.

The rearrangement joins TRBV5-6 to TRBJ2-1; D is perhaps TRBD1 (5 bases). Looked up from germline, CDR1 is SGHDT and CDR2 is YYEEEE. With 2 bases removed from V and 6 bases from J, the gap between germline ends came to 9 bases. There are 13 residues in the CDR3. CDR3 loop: CASSFQGSNEQFF. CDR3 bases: TGTGCCAGCAGCTTTCAGGGCTCCAATGAGCAGTTCTTC. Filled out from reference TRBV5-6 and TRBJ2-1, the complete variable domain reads DAGVTQSPTHLIKTRGQQVTLRCSPKSGHDTVSWYQQALGQGPQFIFQYYEEEERQRGNFPDRFSGHQFPNYSSELNVNALLLGDSALYLCASSFQGSNEQFFGPGTRLTVL.

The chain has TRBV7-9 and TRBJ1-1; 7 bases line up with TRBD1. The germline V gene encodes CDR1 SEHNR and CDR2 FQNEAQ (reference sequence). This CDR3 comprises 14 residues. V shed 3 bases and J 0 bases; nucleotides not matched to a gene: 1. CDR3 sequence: CASSLGQMNTEAFF. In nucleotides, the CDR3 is TGTGCCAGCAGCTTGGGACAGATGAACACTGAAGCTTTCTTT.

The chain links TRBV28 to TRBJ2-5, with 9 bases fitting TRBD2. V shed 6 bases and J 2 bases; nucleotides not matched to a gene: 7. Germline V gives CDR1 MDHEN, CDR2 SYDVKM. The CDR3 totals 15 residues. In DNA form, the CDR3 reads TGTGCCAGCAGCCGTCCAGCGGGAGGACAAGAGACCCAGTACTTC. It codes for CASSRPAGGQETQYF.

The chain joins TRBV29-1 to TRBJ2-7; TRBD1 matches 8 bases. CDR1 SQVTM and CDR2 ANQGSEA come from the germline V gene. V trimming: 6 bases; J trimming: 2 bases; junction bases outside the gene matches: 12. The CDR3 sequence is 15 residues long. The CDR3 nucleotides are TGCAGCGTGAGATTCAGGGACAGGAGCCCCTACGAGCAGTACTTC. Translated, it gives CSVRFRDRSPYEQYF.

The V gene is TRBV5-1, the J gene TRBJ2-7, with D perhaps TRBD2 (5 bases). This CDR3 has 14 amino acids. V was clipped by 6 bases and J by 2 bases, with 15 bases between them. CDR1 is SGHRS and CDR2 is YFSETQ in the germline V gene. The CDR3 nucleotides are TGCGCCAGCACCGCGACCACGGGGACCTACGAGCAGTACTTC. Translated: CASTATTGTYEQYF.